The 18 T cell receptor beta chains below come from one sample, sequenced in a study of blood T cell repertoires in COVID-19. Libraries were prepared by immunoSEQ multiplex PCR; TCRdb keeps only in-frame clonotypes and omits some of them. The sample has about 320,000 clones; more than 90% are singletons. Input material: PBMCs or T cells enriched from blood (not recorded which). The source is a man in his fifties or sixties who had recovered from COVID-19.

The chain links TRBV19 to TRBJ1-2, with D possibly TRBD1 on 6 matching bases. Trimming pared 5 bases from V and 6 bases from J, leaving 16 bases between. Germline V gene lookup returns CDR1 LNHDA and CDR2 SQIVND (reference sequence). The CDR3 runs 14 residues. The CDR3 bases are TGTGCCAGTAGTCCGCCTGGGGCAGGGGATGGCTACACCTTC. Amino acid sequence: CASSPPGAGDGYTF.

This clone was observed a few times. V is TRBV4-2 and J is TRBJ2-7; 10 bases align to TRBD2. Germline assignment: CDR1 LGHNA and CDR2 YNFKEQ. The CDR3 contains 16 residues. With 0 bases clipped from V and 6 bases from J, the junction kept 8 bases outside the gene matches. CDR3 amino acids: CASSQESLAGAREQYF. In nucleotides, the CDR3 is TGTGCCAGCAGCCAAGAATCCCTAGCGGGGGCGCGCGAGCAGTACTTC.

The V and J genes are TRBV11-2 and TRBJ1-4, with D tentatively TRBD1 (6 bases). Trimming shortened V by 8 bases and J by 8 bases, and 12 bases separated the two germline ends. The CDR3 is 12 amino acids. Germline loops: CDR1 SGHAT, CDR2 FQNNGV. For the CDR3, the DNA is TGTGCCAGCGCACAGGGTGTCGAAAAACTGTTTTTT. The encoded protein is CASAQGVEKLFF.

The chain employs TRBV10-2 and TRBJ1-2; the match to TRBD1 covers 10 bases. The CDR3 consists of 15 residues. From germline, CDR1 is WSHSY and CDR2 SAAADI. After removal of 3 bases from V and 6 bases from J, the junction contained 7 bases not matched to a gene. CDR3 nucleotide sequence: TGCGCCAGCAGTGACAGATTAGGGACAGGGGATGGCTACACCTTC. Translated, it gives CASSDRLGTGDGYTF.

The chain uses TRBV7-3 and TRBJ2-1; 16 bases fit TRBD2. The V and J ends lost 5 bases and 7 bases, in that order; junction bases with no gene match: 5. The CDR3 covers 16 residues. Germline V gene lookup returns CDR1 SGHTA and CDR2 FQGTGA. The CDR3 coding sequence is TGTGCCAGCAGCCCGGGACTAGCGGGAGGGTGGAATGAGCAGTTCTTC. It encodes CASSPGLAGGWNEQFF. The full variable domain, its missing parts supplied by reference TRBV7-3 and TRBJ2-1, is GAGVSQTPSNKVTEKGKYVELRCDPISGHTALYWYRQSLGQGPEFLIYFQGTGAADDSGLPNDRFFAVRPEGSVSTLKIQRTERGDSAVYLCASSPGLAGGWNEQFFGPGTRLTVL.

The CDR3 sequence: CAISESTGVKEKLFF. The CDR3 DNA reads as TGTGCCATCAGTGAGTCGACAGGAGTAAAGGAAAAACTGTTTTTT. The chain uses TRBV10-3 and TRBJ1-4; TRBD1 is a possible D gene (6 bases). The CDR3 extends over 15 amino acids. Deletions cut 0 bases from V and 8 bases from J, with 13 bases between. The germline V gene has CDR1 ENHRY and CDR2 SYGVKD.

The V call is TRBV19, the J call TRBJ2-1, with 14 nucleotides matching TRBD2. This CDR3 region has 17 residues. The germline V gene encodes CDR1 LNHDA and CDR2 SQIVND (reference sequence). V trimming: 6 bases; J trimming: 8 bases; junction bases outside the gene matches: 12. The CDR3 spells CASSKGGTSGSVDEQFF. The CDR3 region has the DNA TGTGCCAGTAGCAAGGGAGGGACTAGCGGGAGCGTCGATGAGCAGTTCTTC.

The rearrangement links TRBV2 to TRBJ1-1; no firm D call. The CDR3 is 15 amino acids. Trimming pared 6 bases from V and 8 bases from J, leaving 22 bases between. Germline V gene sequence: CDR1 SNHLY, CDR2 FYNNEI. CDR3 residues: CASSSDGGRRAEAFF. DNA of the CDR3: TGTGCCAGCAGCAGTGACGGTGGGAGGCGAGCCGAAGCTTTCTTT.

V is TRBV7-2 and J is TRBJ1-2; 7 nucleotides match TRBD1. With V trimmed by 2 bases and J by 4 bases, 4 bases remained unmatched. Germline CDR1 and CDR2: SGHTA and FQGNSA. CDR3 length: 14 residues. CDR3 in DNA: TGTGCCAGCAGCTTAACAGGGGCGACCTATGGCTACACCTTC. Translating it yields CASSLTGATYGYTF.

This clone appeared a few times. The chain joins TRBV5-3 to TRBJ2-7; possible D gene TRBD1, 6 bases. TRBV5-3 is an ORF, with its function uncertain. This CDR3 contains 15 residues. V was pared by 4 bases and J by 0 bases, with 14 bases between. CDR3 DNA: TGTGCCAGAAGCCCCTCCGACAGGAGCTCCTACGAGCAGTACTTC. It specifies CARSPSDRSSYEQYF.

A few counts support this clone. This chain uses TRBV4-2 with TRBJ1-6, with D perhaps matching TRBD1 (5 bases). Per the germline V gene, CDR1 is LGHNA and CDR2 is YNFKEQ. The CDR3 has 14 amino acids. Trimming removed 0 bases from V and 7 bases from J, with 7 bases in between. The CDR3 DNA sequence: TGTGCCAGCAGCCAAGAGCGACAGAATTCACCCCTCCACTTT. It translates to CASSQERQNSPLHF.

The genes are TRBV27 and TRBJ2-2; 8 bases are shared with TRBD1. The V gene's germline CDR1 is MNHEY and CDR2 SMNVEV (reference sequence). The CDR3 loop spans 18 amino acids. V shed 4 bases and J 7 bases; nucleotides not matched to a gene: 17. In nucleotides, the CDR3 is TGTGCCAGCAGTTCTCAGACTCGACAGGGGCGTATTAACGGGGAGCTGTTTTTT. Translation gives CASSSQTRQGRINGELFF.

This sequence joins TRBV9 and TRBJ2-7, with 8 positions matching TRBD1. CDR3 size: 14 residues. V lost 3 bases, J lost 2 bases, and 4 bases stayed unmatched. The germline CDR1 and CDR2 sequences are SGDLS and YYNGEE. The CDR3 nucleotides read TGTGCCAGCAGCGCCCGGGACAGGACCTACGAGCAGTACTTC. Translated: CASSARDRTYEQYF.

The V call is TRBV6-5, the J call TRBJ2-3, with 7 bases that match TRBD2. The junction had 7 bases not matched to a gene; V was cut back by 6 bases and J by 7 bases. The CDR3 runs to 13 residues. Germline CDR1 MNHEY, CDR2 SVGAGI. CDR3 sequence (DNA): TGTGCCAGCAGGGGGAGGGCGTCAAATACGCAGTATTTT. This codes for CASRGRASNTQYF.

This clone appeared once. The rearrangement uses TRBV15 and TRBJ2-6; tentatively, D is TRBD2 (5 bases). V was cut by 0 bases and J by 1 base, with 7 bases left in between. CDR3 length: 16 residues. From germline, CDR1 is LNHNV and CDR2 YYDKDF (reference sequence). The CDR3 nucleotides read TGTGCCACCAGCAGAGATAGCGAATCTGGGGCCAACGTCCTGACTTTC. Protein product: CATSRDSESGANVLTF.

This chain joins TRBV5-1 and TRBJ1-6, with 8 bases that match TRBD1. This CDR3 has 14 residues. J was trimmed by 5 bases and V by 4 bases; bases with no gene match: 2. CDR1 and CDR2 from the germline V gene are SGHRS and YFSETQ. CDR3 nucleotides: TGCGCCAGCAGCCAGGGACAGGATAATTCACCCCTCCACTTT. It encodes CASSQGQDNSPLHF.

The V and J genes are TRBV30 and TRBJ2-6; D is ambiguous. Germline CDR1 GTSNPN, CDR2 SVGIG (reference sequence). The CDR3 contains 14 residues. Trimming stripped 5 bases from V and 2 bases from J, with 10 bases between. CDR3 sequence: CAWGPRAGANVLTF. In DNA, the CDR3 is TGTGCCTGGGGACCTAGAGCTGGGGCCAACGTCCTGACTTTC.

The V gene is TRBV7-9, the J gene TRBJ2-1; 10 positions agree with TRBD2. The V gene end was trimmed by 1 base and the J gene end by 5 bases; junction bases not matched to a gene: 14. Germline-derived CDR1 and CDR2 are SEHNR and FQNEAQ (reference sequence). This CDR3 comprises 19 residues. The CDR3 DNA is TGTGCCAGCAGCTTAGGTTTTAGCGGGGGGCCGGTGGGTCACAATGAGCAGTTCTTC. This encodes CASSLGFSGGPVGHNEQFF.